One and the same sample provided the 16 T cell receptor beta chains below, sequenced in a study of cytomegalovirus exposure and HLA in healthy donors (dated 2017 in TCRdb). Preparation of the library involved the immunoSEQ multiplex PCR assay. The multiplex PCR relied on a mix of 60 forward primers for TCR Vbeta segments and 13 reverse primers for TCR Jbeta segments. Held by TCRdb, this immuneACCESS table contains in-frame sequences only and omits some clones. Under half of the omission traces to an unresolved V gene where checked; the cause of the rest is unknown. The sample contains approximately 110,000 clones, about 81% of them found a single time. The ten most abundant clones make up approximately 1% of the sample. The sample consisted of PBMCs. These receptors originate from a woman aged 25 to 39 in good health and CMV-seronegative.

This clone was seen only once. The chain couples TRBV4-2 to TRBJ1-4; perhaps TRBD1 as D (5 bases). From germline, CDR1 is LGHNA and CDR2 YNFKEQ. Trimming took off 5 bases at V and 5 bases at J, with 9 bases between the two ends. CDR3 length: 13 amino acids. The chain's CDR3 is CASSSSGNEKLFF. The CDR3 DNA is TGTGCCAGCAGCAGTTCAGGGAATGAAAAACTGTTTTTT.

Of note for this clone: Other nucleotide sequences in the sample specify the same CDR3. As DNA, the CDR3 is TGTGCCAGCAGTGTAACCGCGGGGGGATACTCCTACGAGCAGTACTTC. Its translation: CASSVTAGGYSYEQYF. The chain couples TRBV2 to TRBJ2-7; 8 nucleotides line up with TRBD2. V gave up 4 bases and J gave up 0 bases; unmatched junction bases: 8. This CDR3 is 16 amino acids long. CDR1 and CDR2 from the germline V gene are SNHLY and FYNNEI.

In this sample, this clone turned up a few times. The chain couples TRBV5-6 to TRBJ1-6, with D perhaps TRBD1 (5 bases). Trimming took 4 bases from V and 8 from J, leaving 16 bases between them. The CDR3 loop spans 15 amino acids. Germline V gene sequence: CDR1 SGHDT, CDR2 YYEEEE. In nucleotides, the CDR3 is TGTGCCAGCAGCCCCCTAGGCAGGGTTGATTCACCCCTCCACTTT. It translates to CASSPLGRVDSPLHF.

V is TRBV29-1 and J is TRBJ2-7, with 9 bases matching TRBD1. The germline V gene has CDR1 SQVTM and CDR2 ANQGSEA. This CDR3 has 12 amino acids. Germline trimming cut 7 bases from V and 4 bases from J; bases unmatched to any gene: 5. CDR3 sequence reads: CSGGTGRYEQYF. The CDR3 coding sequence is TGCAGCGGAGGGACAGGGAGGTACGAGCAGTACTTC.

This chain uses TRBV6-5 with TRBJ1-4, with 7 bases lining up with TRBD1. Trimming took 0 bases from V and 5 from J; bases not matched to a gene: 3. CDR3 length: 15 residues. The germline CDR1 and CDR2 sequences are MNHEY and SVGAGI. The CDR3 spells CASSYSGQSNEKLFF. The CDR3 DNA reads TGTGCCAGCAGTTACTCGGGACAGTCCAATGAAAAACTGTTTTTT.

The genes are TRBV27 and TRBJ2-1, with D possibly TRBD1 on 6 matching bases. The V and J ends lost 7 bases and 0 bases respectively, with 16 bases between them. CDR1 is MNHEY, CDR2 SMNVEV, per germline (reference sequence). The CDR3 covers 16 residues. The CDR3 here is CASTPAGARSYNEQFF. The CDR3 bases are TGTGCCAGCACCCCAGCAGGGGCCCGCTCCTACAATGAGCAGTTCTTC.

The V gene is TRBV28, the J gene TRBJ2-2, with a possible D match to TRBD2 (7 bases). Germline V gene sequence: CDR1 MDHEN, CDR2 SYDVKM. This CDR3 has 15 residues. Trimming stripped 6 bases from V and 4 bases from J, with 15 bases between. The CDR3 coding sequence is TGTGCCAGCAGCTCTCTCGGGGGGCGCACCGGGGAGCTGTTTTTT. The encoded protein is CASSSLGGRTGELFF.

V usage is TRBV5-1 and J usage is TRBJ2-2; 8 bases fit TRBD2. The CDR3 extends over 15 amino acids. CDR1 is SGHRS and CDR2 is YFSETQ in the germline V gene. V dropped 1 base and J dropped 3; count of bases not matched to a gene: 2. CDR3 coding DNA: TGCGCCAGCAGCTTGACAGCGGGGGACACCGGGGAGCTGTTTTTT. Its protein is CASSLTAGDTGELFF.

The gene calls are TRBV2 and TRBJ2-4, with TRBD1 identical over 7 bases. V dropped 1 base and J dropped 1; count of bases not matched to a gene: 4. This CDR3 is 16 amino acids long. Per the germline V gene, CDR1 is SNHLY and CDR2 is FYNNEI. The CDR3 nucleotides are TGTGCCAGCAGTGAAGATAGGGGGCGGGCCAAAAACATTCAGTACTTC. It is translated as CASSEDRGRAKNIQYF.

The chain recombines TRBV6-5 with TRBJ1-1; 7 bases align to TRBD1. This CDR3 spans 15 amino acids. V dropped 5 bases and J dropped 8; count of bases not matched to a gene: 14. CDR1 is MNHEY, CDR2 SVGAGI, per germline. The CDR3 region is CASSQDTGTDREAFF. The CDR3 nucleotides read TGTGCCAGCAGTCAGGACACCGGGACAGATCGCGAAGCTTTCTTT.

V usage is TRBV9 and J usage is TRBJ2-2; no clear D. The ends were cut back, 4 bases at V and 0 bases at J, with 13 bases in the middle. CDR3 length: 16 amino acids. The germline CDR1 and CDR2 sequences are SGDLS and YYNGEE. The CDR3 DNA is TGTGCCAGCAGCCCTAAAGTTGTCGCGAACACCGGGGAGCTGTTTTTT. Translating gives CASSPKVVANTGELFF.

V gene TRBV11-2 combines with J gene TRBJ1-5, with TRBD1 matching over 8 bases. V lost 5 bases to trimming and J lost 7 bases; unmatched junction nucleotides: 7. CDR1 is SGHAT, CDR2 FQNNGV, per germline. The CDR3 length is 14 residues. The CDR3 sequence: CASSIDRGPQPQHF. CDR3 coding DNA: TGTGCCAGCAGCATCGACAGGGGCCCCCAGCCCCAGCATTTT.

The chain combines TRBV4-2 with TRBJ2-1; 8 nucleotides match TRBD1. CDR3 length: 15 amino acids. J was trimmed by 9 bases and V by 0 bases; bases with no gene match: 7. CDR1 and CDR2 from the germline V gene are LGHNA and YNFKEQ. The CDR3 protein is CASSQETGAYGEQFF. The CDR3, as DNA: TGTGCCAGCAGCCAAGAGACAGGGGCGTATGGTGAGCAGTTCTTC.

V usage is TRBV5-4 and J usage is TRBJ2-7; TRBD2 matches 9 bases. V was pared by 0 bases and J by 6 bases, with 4 bases of the junction left unmatched. This CDR3 comprises 14 residues. Germline CDR1 reads SGHNT; CDR2 reads YYREEE (reference sequence). Written as DNA, the CDR3 is TGTGCCAGCAGCTTGGAACTAGCGGGTTCCGAGCAGTACTTC. Encoded protein: CASSLELAGSEQYF.

The CDR3 DNA reads as TGTGCCAGCAGTGAACTAGCGGGGGGGCTTCGGAAGACCCAGTACTTC. As protein: CASSELAGGLRKTQYF. J is TRBJ2-5 and V is TRBV2, with 12 positions matching TRBD2. Germline V lookup: CDR1 SNHLY, CDR2 FYNNEI. The CDR3 consists of 16 residues. V lost 2 bases to trimming and J lost 6 bases; unmatched junction nucleotides: 7.

This clone occurred once. The chain links TRBV15 to TRBJ2-1; 8 bases are shared with TRBD2. The CDR3 has 16 residues. J lost 5 bases, V lost 3 bases, and 9 bases had no gene match. Per the germline V gene, CDR1 is LNHNV and CDR2 is YYDKDF (reference sequence). CDR3 protein: CATSRGLGTLNNEQFF. CDR3 coding DNA: TGTGCCACCAGCAGGGGACTAGGGACCTTAAACAATGAGCAGTTCTTC.